This is a list of T cell receptor beta chains from one sample in a study of CD8 T cells in Susac syndrome. Each CDR3 protein gets one entry after TCRdb re-called the immunoSEQ multiplex PCR reads with MiXCR. This table holds more than 90,000 distinct CDR3 sequences, 85% to 95% found once. Sequenced input: CD4+ T cells from PBMCs. These receptors originate from a human donor with multiple sclerosis. The conserved cysteine and the conserved F or W are not part of the CDR3 here.

v_gene,j_gene,CDR3aa
TRBV3-1,TRBJ1-2,ASSQGSRGGYT
TRBV2,TRBJ2-7,ASQSTGTLSYEQY
TRBV28,TRBJ2-3,ASSFPVVPDTQY
TRBV9,TRBJ2-3,ASSTWDSSTDTQY
TRBV20-1,TRBJ2-7,SARTRTSSDEQY
TRBV7-8,TRBJ2-2,ASSLVQGAAGELF
TRBV19,TRBJ1-5,ASSTTSGFPQH
TRBV27,TRBJ1-2,ASRITGLTYGYT
TRBV23-1,TRBJ1-1,ASSQYPDNTEAF
TRBV12-3/TRBV12-4,TRBJ1-3,ASRAQTAGNTIY
TRBV12-3/TRBV12-4,TRBJ2-4,ASKTRDVKNIQY
TRBV6-2/TRBV6-3,TRBJ2-7,ASSAGQTYEQY
TRBV7-3,TRBJ1-1,AISAGTGRRGTEAF
TRBV15,TRBJ1-2,ATRMQGVRASVYGYT
TRBV30,TRBJ1-2,AWSGNRGLYYGYT
TRBV20-1,TRBJ1-2,SARDSSLYGYT
TRBV10-3,TRBJ2-1,AISDETDNNEQF
TRBV30,TRBJ1-6,AWSVGRMVSPLH
TRBV14,TRBJ2-1,ASSLTSYYNEQF
TRBV19,TRBJ1-2,ASSIDLFIGPTNYGYT
TRBV6-5,TRBJ1-1,ASSYRKVPTEAF
TRBV9,TRBJ2-4,ASSFGLAKNIQY
TRBV7-3,TRBJ1-1,ASSANSGSTEAF
TRBV7-2,TRBJ2-1,ASSSKPGPRGEQF
TRBV23-1,TRBJ2-6,ASSTRGRESGANVLT
TRBV6-5,TRBJ2-3,ASSYYLAGGQKNTDTQY
TRBV29-1,TRBJ2-5,SVENGETQY
TRBV20-1,TRBJ1-4,SARHIENAGKKGKLF